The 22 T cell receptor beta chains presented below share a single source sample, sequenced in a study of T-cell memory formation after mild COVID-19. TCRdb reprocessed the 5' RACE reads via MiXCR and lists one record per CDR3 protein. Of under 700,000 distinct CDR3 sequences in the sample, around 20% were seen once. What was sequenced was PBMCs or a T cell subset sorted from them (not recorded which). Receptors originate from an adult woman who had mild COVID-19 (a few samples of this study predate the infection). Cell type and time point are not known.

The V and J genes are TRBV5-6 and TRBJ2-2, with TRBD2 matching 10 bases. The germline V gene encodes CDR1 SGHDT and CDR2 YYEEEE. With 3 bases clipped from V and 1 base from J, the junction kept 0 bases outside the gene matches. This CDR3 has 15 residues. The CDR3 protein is CASSWTSGNTGELFF. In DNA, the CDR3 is TGTGCCAGCAGCTGGACTAGCGGGAACACCGGGGAGCTGTTTTTT.

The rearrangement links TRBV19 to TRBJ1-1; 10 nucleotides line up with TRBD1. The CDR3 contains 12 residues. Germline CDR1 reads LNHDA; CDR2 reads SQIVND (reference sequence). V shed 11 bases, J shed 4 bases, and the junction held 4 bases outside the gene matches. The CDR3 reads CAARTGGTEAFF. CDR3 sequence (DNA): TGTGCCGCTCGGACAGGGGGCACTGAAGCTTTCTTT.

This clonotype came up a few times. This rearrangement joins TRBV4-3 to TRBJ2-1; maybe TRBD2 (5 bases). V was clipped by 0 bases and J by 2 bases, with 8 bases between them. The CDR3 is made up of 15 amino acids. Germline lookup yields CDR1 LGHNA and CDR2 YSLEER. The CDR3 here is CASSQEDSAYNEQFF. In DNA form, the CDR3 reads TGCGCCAGCAGCCAAGAGGACTCGGCCTACAATGAGCAGTTCTTC.

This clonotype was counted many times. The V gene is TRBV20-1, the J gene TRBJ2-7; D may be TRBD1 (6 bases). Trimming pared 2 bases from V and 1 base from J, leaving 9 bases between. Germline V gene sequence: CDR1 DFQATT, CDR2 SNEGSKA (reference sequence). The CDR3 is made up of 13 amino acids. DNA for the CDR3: TGCAGTGCTAGATTAGGGGGATCCTACGAGCAGTACTTC. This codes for CSARLGGSYEQYF.

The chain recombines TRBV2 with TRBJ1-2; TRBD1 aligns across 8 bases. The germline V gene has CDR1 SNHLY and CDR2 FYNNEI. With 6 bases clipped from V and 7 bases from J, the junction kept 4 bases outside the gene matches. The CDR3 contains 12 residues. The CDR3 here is CASRKTGAGYTF. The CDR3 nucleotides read TGTGCCAGCAGGAAGACAGGGGCTGGCTACACCTTC.

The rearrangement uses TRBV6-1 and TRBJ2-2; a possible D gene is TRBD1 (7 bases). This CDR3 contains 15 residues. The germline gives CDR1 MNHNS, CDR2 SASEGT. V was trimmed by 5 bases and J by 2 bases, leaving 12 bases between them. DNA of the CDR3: TGTGCCAGCAGTATGACAGGGACTAACACCGGGGAGCTGTTTTTT. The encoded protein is CASSMTGTNTGELFF.

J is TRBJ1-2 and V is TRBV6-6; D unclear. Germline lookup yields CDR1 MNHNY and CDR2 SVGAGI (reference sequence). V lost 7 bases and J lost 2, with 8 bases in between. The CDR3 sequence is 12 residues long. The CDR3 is CASTQANYGYTF. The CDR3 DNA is TGTGCCAGCACCCAAGCCAACTATGGCTACACCTTC.

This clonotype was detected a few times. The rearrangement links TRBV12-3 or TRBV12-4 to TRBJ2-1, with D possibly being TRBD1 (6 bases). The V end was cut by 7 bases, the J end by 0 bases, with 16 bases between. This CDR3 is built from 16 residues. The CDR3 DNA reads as TGTGCCAGCACCGGACAGATTCTGAGCTCCTACAATGAGCAGTTCTTC. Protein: CASTGQILSSYNEQFF.

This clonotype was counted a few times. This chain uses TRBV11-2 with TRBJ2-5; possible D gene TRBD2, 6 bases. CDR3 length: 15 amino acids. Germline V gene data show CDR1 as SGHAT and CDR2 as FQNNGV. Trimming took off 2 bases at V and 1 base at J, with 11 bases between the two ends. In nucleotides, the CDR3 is TGTGCCAGCAGCTTAAACCGCGGGGTCCAAGAGACCCAGTACTTC. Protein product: CASSLNRGVQETQYF.

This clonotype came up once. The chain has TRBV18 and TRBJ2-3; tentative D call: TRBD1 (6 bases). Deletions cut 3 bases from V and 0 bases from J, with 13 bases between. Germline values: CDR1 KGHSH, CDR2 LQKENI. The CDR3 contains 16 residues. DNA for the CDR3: TGTGCCAGCTCACCGGCAGGGGAGAGAAGCACAGATACGCAGTATTTT. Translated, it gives CASSPAGERSTDTQYF. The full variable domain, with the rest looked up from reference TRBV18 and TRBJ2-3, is NAGVMQNPRHLVRRRGQEARLRCSPMKGHSHVYWYRQLPEEGLKFMVYLQKENIIDESGMPKERFSAEFPKEGPSILRIQQVVRGDSAAYFCASSPAGERSTDTQYFGPGTRLTVL.

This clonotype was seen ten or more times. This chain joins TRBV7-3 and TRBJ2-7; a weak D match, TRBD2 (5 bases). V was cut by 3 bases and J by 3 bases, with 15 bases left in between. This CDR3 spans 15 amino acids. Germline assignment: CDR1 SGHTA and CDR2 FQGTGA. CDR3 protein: CASSLRRGSVYEQYF. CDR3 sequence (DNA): TGTGCCAGCAGCTTGCGCCGTGGGAGCGTCTACGAGCAGTACTTC.

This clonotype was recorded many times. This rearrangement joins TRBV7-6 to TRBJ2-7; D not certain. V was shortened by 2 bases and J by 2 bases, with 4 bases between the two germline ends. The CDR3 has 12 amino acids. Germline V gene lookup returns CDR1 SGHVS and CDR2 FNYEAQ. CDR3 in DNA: TGTGCCAGCAGCTTAACGGCCTACGAGCAGTACTTC. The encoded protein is CASSLTAYEQYF.

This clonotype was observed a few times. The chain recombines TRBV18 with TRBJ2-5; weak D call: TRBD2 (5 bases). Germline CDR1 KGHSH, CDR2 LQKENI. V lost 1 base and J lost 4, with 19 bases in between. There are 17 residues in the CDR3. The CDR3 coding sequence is TGTGCCAGCTCACCACGGTTCGTGGGAGTGGAAGCAGAGACCCAGTACTTC. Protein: CASSPRFVGVEAETQYF.

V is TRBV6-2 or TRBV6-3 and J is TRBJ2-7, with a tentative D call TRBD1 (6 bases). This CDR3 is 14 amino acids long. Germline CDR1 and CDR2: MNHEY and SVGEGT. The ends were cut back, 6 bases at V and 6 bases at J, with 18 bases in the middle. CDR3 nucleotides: TGTGCCAGCAGACTGACAGGTTCTGCCGGCGAGCAGTACTTC. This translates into CASRLTGSAGEQYF.

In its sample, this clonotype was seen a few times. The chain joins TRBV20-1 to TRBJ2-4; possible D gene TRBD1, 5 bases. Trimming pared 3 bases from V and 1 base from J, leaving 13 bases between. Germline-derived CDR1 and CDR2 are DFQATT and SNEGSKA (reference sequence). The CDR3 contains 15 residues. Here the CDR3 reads CSARNRRRAKNIQYF. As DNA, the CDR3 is TGCAGTGCTAGGAACAGGCGGCGGGCCAAAAACATTCAGTACTTC.

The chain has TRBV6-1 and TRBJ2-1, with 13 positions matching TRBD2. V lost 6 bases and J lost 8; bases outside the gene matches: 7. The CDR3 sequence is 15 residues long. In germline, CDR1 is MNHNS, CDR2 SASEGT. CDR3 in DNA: TGTGCCAGCAGATCCGGGACTAGCGGGATTGATGAGCAGTTCTTC. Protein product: CASRSGTSGIDEQFF.

CDR3 loop: CSATQGIGNTIYF. Here the CDR3 DNA reads TGCAGTGCTACCCAGGGGATCGGAAACACCATATATTTT. The chain couples TRBV20-1 to TRBJ1-3, with D perhaps TRBD1 (6 bases). V dropped 4 bases and J dropped 4 bases, with 11 bases sitting between them. Germline V gene lookup returns CDR1 DFQATT and CDR2 SNEGSKA (reference sequence). The CDR3 totals 13 residues.

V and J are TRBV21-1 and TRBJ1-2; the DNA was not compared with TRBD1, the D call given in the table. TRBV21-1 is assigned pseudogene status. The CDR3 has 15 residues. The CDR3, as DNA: TGTGCCAGCAGCAAAGTTGACAGGGAAAACTATGGCTACACCTTC. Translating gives CASSKVDRENYGYTF.

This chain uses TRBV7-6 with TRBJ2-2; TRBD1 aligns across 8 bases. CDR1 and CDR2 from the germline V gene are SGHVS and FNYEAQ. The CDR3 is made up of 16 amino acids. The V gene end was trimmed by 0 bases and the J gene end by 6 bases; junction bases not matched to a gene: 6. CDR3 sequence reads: CASSLARTGRPGELFF. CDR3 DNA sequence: TGTGCCAGCAGCTTAGCCCGGACAGGGAGGCCCGGGGAGCTGTTTTTT.

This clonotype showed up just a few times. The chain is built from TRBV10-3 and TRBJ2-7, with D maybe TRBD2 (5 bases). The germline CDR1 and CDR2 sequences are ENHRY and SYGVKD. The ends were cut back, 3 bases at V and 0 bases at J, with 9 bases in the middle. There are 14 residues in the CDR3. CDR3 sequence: CAISESGASYEQYF. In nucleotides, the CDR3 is TGTGCCATCAGTGAAAGCGGAGCCTCCTACGAGCAGTACTTC.

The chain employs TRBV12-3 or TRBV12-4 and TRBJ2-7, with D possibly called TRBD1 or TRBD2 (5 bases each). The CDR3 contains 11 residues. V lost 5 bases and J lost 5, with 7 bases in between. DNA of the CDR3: TGTGCCAGCAGTCCGGGGCACGAGCAGTACTTC. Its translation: CASSPGHEQYF.

DNA for the CDR3: TGTGCCTGGAAGCGGAATTTCTACGAGCAGTACTTC. It specifies CAWKRNFYEQYF. The V gene is TRBV30, the J gene TRBJ2-7; D may be TRBD2 (5 bases). The CDR3 is 12 amino acids. Germline V gene sequence: CDR1 GTSNPN, CDR2 SVGIG (reference sequence). Trimming left V 4 bases short and J 3 bases short, with 10 bases between.